The clone carrying this TCR beta chain has a single count. Germline CDR1 and CDR2: MNHNS and SASEGT. V shed 5 bases and J 4 bases; nucleotides not matched to a gene: 3. This CDR3 has 15 amino acids. The method was immunoSEQ multiplex PCR; TCRdb's version includes in-frame clones alone and lacks a portion of them. The table lists around 100,000 clones, 90% of them singletons, with more than 0.25% in the top ten. The entry originates in a study of OX40 agonist ivuxolimab in advanced cancers. The overall study: Patients in the trial were receiving intravenous ivuxolimab every 2 weeks, at doses of 0.01 to 10 mg/kg. Dose-escalation patients' cancers were hepatocellular carcinoma, melanoma, renal cell or head and neck cancer. Three patients, one with hepatocellular carcinoma and two with cutaneous melanoma, achieved partial responses.

The V call is TRBV6-1, the J call TRBJ2-1; 12 nucleotides line up with TRBD2. The sequence was obtained from an adult with an advanced solid tumor such as melanoma, head and neck, liver or kidney cancer. Here the sequenced sample was CD4+ or CD8+ T cells sorted from blood, taken in a trial of the OX40 agonist ivuxolimab. This CDR3 reads CASSPGLAGYNEQFF. For the CDR3, the DNA is TGTGCCAGCAGTCCCGGACTAGCGGGGTACAATGAGCAGTTCTTC.